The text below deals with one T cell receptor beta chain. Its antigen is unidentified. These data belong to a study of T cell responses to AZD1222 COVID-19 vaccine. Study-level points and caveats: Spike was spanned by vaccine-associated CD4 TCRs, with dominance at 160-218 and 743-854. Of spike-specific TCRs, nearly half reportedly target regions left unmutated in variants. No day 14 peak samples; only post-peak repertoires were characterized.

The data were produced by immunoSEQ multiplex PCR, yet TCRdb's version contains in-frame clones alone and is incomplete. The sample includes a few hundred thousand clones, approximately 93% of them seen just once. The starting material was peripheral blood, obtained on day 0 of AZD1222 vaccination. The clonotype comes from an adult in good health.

DNA for the CDR3: TGTGCCAGTGCAGAGAACACTGAAGCTTTCTTT. It is translated as CASAENTEAFF. This sequence joins TRBV19 and TRBJ1-1; no firm D call. Germline-derived CDR1 and CDR2 are LNHDA and SQIVND (reference sequence). V was pared by 8 bases and J by 1 base, with 5 bases between. This CDR3 comprises 11 residues.